The clone carrying this T cell receptor (beta chain) has a handful of counts. Its antigen is unknown. The CDR3 extends over 14 amino acids. The V end lost 6 bases, the J end lost 4 bases, and 15 bases lay between the germline ends. In germline, CDR1 is SGHTA, CDR2 FQGNSA. MiXCR was run by TCRdb on the 5' RACE reads, yielding one entry per CDR3 protein. The sample has 250,000 to 300,000 distinct CDR3 sequences, roughly 15% seen once. These data originate in a study of T-cell memory formation after mild COVID-19. Across the whole study: Largely donor-specific TCR clusters were found.

Study observations and caveats: Most CD4+ clones that shrank were in CM and EM, while CD8+ ones turned up in EMRA. From day 15 to 85, contracting clones were balanced between CD4 and CD8, whereas later expanders leaned toward CD4+. Pre-infection memory already had some responding clones, implying cross-reactive memory joined.

V is TRBV7-2 and J is TRBJ1-1, with D possibly TRBD1 on 6 matching bases. The sequence derives from a man younger than 35 who had mild COVID-19 (a few samples of this study predate the infection). Cell type and time point are not known. Sample: PBMCs or a T cell subset sorted from them (not recorded which). CDR3 nucleotides: TGTGCCAGCAGGTCGGTACAGGGAGCCACTGAAGCTTTCTTT. It codes for CASRSVQGATEAFF.